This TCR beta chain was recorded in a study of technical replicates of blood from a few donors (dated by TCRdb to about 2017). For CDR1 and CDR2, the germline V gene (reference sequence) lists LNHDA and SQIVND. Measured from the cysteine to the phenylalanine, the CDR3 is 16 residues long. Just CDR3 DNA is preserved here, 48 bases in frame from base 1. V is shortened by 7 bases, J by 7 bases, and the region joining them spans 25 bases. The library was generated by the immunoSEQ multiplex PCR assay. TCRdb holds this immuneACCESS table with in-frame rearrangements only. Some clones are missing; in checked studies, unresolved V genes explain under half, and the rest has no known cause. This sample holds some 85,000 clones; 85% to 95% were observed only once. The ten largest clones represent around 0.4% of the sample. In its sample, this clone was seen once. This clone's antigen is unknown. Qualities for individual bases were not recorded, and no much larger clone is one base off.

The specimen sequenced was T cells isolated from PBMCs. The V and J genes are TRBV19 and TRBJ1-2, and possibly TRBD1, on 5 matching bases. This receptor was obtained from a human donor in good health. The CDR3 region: CASIQRSPQGDSGYTF. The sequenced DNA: TGTGCCAGTATCCAACGCAGTCCCCAGGGTGATAGTGGCTACACCTTC.